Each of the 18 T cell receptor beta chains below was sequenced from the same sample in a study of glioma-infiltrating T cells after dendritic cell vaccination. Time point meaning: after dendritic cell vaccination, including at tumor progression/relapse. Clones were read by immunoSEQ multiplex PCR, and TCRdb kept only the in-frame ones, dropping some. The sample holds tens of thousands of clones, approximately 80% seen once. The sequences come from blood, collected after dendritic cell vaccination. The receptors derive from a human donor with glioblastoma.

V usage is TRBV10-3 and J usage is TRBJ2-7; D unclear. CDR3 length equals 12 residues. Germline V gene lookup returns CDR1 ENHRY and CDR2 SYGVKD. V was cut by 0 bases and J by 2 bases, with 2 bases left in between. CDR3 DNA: TGTGCCATCAGTGAGTCCACCTACGAGCAGTACTTC. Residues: CAISESTYEQYF.

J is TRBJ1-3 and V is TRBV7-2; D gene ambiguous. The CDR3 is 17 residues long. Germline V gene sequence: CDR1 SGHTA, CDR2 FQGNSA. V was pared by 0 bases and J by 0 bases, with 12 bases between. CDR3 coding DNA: TGTGCCAGCAGCTTAGCTGGCACGGCGGGCTCTGGAAACACCATATATTTT. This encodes CASSLAGTAGSGNTIYF.

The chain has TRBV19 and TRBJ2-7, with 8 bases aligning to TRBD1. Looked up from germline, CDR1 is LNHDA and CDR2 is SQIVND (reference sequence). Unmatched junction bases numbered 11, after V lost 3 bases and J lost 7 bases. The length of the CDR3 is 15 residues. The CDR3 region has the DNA TGTGCCAGTAGTATCGGCCAGGGGGCATCGGGGGAGCAGTACTTC. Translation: CASSIGQGASGEQYF.

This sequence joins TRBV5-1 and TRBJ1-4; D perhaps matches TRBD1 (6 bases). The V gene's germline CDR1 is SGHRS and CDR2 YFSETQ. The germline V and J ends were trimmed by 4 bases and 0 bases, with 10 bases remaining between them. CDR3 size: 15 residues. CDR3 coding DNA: TGCGCCAGCAGCGCGGACAGTGCAACTAATGAAAAACTGTTTTTT. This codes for CASSADSATNEKLFF.

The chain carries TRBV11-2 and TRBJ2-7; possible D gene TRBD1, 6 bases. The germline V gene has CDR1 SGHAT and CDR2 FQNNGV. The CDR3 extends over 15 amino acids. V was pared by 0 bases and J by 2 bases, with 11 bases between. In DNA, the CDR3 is TGTGCCAGCAGCTTAGAGGGGGCGCGGACCTACGAGCAGTACTTC. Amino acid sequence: CASSLEGARTYEQYF. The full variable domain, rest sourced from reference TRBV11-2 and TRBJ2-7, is EAGVAQSPRYKIIEKRQSVAFWCNPISGHATLYWYQQILGQGPKLLIQFQNNGVVDDSQLPKDRFSAERLKGVDSTLKIQPAKLEDSAVYLCASSLEGARTYEQYFGPGTRLTVT.

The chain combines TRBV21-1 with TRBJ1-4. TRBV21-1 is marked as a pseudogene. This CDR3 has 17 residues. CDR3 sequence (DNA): TGTGCCAGCAGCCTCCAGCCAGCGGGGCTTCGGAATGAAAAACTGTTTTTT. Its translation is CASSLQPAGLRNEKLFF.

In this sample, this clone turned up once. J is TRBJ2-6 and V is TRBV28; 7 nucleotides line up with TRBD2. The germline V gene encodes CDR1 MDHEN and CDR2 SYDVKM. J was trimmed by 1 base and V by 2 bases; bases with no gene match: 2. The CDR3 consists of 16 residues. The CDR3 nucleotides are TGTGCCAGCAGTTTAGGGCGGGGGTCTGGGGCCAACGTCCTGACTTTC. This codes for CASSLGRGSGANVLTF. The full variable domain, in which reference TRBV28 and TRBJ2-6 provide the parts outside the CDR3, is DVKVTQSSRYLVKRTGEKVFLECVQDMDHENMFWYRQDPGLGLRLIYFSYDVKMKEKGDIPEGYSVSREKKERFSLILESASTNQTSMYLCASSLGRGSGANVLTFGAGSRLTVL.

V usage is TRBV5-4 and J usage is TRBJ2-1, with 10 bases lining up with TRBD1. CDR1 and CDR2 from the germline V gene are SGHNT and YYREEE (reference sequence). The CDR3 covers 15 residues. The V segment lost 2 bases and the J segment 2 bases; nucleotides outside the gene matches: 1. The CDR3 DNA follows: TGTGCCAGCAGCTTAGGGACAGGGGCCTACAATGAGCAGTTCTTC. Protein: CASSLGTGAYNEQFF.

The CDR3 DNA reads as TGTGCCATCAGTGAGTGGGGGCGCGACAATGAGCAGTTCTTC. Translation gives CAISEWGRDNEQFF. The chain joins TRBV10-3 to TRBJ2-1, with TRBD1 as a possible D gene (6 bases). CDR1 ENHRY and CDR2 SYGVKD come from the germline V gene. The ends were cut back, 1 base at V and 5 bases at J, with 9 bases in the middle. The CDR3 is made up of 14 amino acids.

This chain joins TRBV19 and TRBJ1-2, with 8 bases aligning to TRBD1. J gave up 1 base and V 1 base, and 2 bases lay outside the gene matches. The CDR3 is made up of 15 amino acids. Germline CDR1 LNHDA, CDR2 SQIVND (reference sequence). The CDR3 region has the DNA TGTGCCAGTAGTATAGGGACAGGGAATAACTATGGCTACACCTTC. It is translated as CASSIGTGNNYGYTF.

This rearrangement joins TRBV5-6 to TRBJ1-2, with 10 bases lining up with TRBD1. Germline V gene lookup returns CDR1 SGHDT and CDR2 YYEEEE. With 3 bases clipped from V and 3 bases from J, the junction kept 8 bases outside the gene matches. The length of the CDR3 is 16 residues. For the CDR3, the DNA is TGTGCCAGCAGCTCAACCGGGACAGGGGATTACTATGGCTACACCTTC. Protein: CASSSTGTGDYYGYTF.

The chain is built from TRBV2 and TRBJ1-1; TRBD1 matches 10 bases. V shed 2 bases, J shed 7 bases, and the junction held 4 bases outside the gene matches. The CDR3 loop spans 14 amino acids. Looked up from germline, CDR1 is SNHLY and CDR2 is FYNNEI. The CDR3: CASSELTGGLEAFF. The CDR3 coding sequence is TGTGCCAGCAGTGAATTGACAGGGGGCCTTGAAGCTTTCTTT.

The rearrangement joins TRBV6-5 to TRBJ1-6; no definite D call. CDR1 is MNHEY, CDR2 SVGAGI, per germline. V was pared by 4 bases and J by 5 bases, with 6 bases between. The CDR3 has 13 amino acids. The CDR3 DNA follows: TGTGCCAGCAGTTGGAGTAATAATTCACCCCTCCACTTT. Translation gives CASSWSNNSPLHF.

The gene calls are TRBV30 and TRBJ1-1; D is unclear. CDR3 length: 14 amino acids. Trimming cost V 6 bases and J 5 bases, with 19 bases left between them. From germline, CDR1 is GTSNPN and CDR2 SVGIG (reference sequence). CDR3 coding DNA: TGTGCCTGTGGAGGGAGGTTCGTCCAGACTGAAGCTTTCTTT. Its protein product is CACGGRFVQTEAFF.

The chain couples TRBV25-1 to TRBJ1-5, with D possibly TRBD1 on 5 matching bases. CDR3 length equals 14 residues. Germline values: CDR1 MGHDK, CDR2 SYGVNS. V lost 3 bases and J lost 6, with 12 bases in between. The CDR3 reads CASSDHGGAQPQHF. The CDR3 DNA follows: TGTGCCAGCAGTGACCACGGCGGGGCTCAGCCCCAGCATTTT.

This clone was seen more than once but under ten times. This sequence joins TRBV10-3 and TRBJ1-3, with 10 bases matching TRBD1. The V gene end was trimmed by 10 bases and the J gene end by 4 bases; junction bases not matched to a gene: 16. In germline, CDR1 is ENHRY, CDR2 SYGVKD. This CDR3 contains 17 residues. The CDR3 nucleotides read TGTGCCACATCCTTTCGTGGACAGGGGGTCTCAGGAAACACCATATATTTT. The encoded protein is CATSFRGQGVSGNTIYF.

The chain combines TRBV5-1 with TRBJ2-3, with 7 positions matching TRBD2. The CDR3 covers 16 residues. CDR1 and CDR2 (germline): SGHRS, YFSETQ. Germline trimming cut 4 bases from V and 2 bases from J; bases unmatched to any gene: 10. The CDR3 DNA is TGCGCCAGCAGCCGACTGGGGGGGGTTACCACAGATACGCAGTATTTT. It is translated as CASSRLGGVTTDTQYF.

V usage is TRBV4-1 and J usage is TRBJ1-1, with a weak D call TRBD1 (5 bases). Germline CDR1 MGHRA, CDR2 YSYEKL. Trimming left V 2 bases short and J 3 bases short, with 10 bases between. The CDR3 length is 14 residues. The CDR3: CASSQRTRHTEAFF. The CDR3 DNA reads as TGCGCCAGCAGCCAAAGGACACGACACACTGAAGCTTTCTTT.